The clone carrying this T cell receptor beta chain was counted many times. The antigen is undetermined. This specimen comes from a study of human T cells and chemical hapten exposure. Study outcomes and limitations: TCRs exceeding 1 in 1000 frequency stayed unchanged with DPC sensitization.

Within the library, unique molecular identifiers were attached to each individual cDNA molecule. TCRdb used MiXCR to reprocess the RACE reads, holding one entry per CDR3 protein. The sample carries about 380,000 distinct CDR3 sequences, around 4.8% recorded once. Looked up from germline, CDR1 is SGHAT and CDR2 is FQNNGV. V was clipped by 8 bases and J by 2 bases, with 19 bases between them. The CDR3 is made up of 15 amino acids. As for time point: patch test 1, 2 weeks after DPC sensitization. Treatment given: therapeutic diphenylcyclopropenone sensitization with weekly scalp DPC. Drawing of blood took place ahead of applying each patch test. From whole blood left unfractionated, total RNA was extracted.

J is TRBJ2-7 and V is TRBV11-2; D possibly uses TRBD1 or TRBD2 (6 bases each). The clonotype originates from a woman aged 50 to 65 with alopecia areata. Some clones in this sample may be carry-over from other donors' samples. Sequenced here: whole blood, sampled in connection with sensitization to the hapten diphenylcyclopropenone (DPC). The chain's CDR3 is CASRLAGQATYEQYF. The CDR3 region has the DNA TGTGCCAGCCGGCTCGCGGGACAAGCCACCTACGAGCAGTACTTC.